This T cell receptor beta chain stems from a study of shared T cell receptors in the human thymus. V shed 4 bases, J shed 6 bases, and the junction held 14 bases outside the gene matches. This CDR3 comprises 16 residues. Germline V lookup: CDR1 SQVTM, CDR2 ANQGSEA. Profiling relied on immunoSEQ multiplex PCR, and the TCRdb table lists in-frame clones only, not all of them. The sample carries hundreds of thousands of clones, around 89% recorded once. These records were also assigned to another study, of human thymus T cells. As that report states: What related research reported was that thymic repertoires overlapped highly among unrelated individuals.

The V gene is TRBV29-1, the J gene TRBJ2-1, with 8 bases lining up with TRBD2. The sequence was collected from a boy younger than two with a congenital heart defect. The sample comprised thymocytes. For the CDR3, the DNA is TGCAGCGTTGCCCCGGGGGTGGCGGGAGGCCCCAATGAGCAGTTCTTC. This encodes CSVAPGVAGGPNEQFF.